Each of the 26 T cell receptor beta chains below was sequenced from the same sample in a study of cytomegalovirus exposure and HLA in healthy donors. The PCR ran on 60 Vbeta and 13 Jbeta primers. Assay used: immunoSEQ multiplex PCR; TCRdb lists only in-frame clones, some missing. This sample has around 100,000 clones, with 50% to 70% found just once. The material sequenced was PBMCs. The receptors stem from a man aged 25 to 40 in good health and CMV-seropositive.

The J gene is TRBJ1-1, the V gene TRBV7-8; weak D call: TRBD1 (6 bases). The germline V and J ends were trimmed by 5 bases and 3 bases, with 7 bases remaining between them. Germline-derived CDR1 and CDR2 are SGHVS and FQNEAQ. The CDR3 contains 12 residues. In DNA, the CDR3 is TGTGCCAGCAGCGGACAGTACACTGAAGCTTTCTTT. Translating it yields CASSGQYTEAFF.

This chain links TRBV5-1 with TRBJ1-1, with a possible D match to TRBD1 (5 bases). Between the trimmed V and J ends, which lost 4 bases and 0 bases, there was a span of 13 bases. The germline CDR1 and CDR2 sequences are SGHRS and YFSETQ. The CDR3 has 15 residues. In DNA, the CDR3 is TGCGCCAGCAGCGGGGGGACCCTCATGAACACTGAAGCTTTCTTT. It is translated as CASSGGTLMNTEAFF.

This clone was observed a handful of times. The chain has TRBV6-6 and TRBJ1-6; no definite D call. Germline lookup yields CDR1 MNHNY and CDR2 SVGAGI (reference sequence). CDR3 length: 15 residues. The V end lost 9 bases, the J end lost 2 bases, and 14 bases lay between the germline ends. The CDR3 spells CASVVERAYNSPLHF. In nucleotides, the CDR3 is TGTGCCAGTGTCGTGGAACGGGCCTATAATTCACCCCTCCACTTT.

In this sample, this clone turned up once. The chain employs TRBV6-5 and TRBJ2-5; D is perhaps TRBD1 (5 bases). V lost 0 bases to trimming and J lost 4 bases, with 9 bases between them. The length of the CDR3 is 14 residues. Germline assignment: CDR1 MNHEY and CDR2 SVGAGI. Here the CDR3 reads CASSYSGVAETQYF. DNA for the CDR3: TGTGCCAGCAGTTACTCAGGGGTGGCAGAGACCCAGTACTTC.

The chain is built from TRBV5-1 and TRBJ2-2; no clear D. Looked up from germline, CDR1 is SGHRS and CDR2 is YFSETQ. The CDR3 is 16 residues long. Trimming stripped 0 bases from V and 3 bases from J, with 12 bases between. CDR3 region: CASSLASALYTGELFF. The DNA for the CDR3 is TGCGCCAGCAGCTTGGCCTCAGCGCTTTACACCGGGGAGCTGTTTTTT.

The CDR3 DNA reads as TGCGCCAGCAGCTTCCCCGGGACAGGGGAGCAGTACTTC. It is translated as CASSFPGTGEQYF. The chain is built from TRBV5-1 and TRBJ2-7; 9 nucleotides match TRBD1. This CDR3 comprises 13 residues. V shed 2 bases, J shed 7 bases, and the junction held 4 bases outside the gene matches. Germline V gives CDR1 SGHRS, CDR2 YFSETQ.

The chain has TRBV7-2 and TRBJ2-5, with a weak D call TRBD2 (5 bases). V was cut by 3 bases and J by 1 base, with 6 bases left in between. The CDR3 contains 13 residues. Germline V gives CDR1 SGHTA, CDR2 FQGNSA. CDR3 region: CASSLGSQETQYF. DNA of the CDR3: TGTGCCAGCAGCTTGGGGAGCCAAGAGACCCAGTACTTC.

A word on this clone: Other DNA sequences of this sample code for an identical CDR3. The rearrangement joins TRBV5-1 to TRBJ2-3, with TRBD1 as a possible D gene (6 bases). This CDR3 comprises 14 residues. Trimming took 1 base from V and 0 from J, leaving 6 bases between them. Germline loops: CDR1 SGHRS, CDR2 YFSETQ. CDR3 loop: CASSLTGSTDTQYF. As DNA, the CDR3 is TGCGCCAGCAGCTTGACAGGGAGCACAGATACGCAGTATTTT.

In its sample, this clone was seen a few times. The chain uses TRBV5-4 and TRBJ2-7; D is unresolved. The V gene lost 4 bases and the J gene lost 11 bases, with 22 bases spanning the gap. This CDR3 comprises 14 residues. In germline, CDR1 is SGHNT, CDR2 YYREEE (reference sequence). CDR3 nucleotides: TGTGCCAGCAGCGCGCCTCGAGAGTCTTTGGCGGAGTACTTC. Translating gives CASSAPRESLAEYF.

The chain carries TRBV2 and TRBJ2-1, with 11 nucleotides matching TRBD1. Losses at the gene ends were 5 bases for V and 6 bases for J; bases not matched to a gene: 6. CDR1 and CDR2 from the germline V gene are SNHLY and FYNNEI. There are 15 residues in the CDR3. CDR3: CASSQTGTGGNEQFF. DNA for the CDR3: TGTGCCAGCAGTCAGACCGGGACAGGGGGCAATGAGCAGTTCTTC.

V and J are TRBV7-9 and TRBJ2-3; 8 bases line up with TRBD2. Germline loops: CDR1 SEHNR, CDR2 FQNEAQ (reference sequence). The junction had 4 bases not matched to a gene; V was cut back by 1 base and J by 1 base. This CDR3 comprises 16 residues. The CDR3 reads CASSLVRGARTDTQYF. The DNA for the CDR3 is TGTGCCAGCAGCTTAGTGCGGGGGGCACGCACAGATACGCAGTATTTT.

CDR3 coding DNA: TGTGCCAGCAGCTTAGCGCGGCTAGCGGGGGCTGAGCAGTTCTTC. Its translation is CASSLARLAGAEQFF. The V and J genes are TRBV7-9 and TRBJ2-1, with 10 bases lining up with TRBD2. Germline V gene lookup returns CDR1 SEHNR and CDR2 FQNEAQ (reference sequence). This CDR3 comprises 15 residues. J gave up 9 bases and V 0 bases, and 5 bases lay outside the gene matches.

The DNA for the CDR3 is TGTGCCAGCAGCGGGAACAGGGACCCTCTGGGCACCATATATTTT. Translating gives CASSGNRDPLGTIYF. V gene TRBV7-9 combines with J gene TRBJ1-3, with D possibly TRBD1 on 6 matching bases. V dropped 5 bases and J dropped 9 bases, with 20 bases sitting between them. Germline CDR1 is SEHNR and CDR2 is FQNEAQ (reference sequence). The CDR3 runs 15 residues.

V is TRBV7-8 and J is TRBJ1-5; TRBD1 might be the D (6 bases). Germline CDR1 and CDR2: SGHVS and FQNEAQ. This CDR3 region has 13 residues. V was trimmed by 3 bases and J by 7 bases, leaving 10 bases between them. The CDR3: CASSFRGGQPQHF. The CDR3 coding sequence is TGTGCCAGCAGCTTCAGGGGCGGGCAGCCCCAGCATTTT.

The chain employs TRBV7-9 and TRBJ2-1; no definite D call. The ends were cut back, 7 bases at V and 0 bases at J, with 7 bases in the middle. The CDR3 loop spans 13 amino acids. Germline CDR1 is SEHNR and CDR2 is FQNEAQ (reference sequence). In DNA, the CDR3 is TGTGCCAGCACCAAAAACTCCTACAATGAGCAGTTCTTC. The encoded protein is CASTKNSYNEQFF.

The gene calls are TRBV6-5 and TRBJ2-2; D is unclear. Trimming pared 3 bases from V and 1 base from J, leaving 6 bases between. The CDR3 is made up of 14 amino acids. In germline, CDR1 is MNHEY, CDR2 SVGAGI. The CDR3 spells CASSYPENTGELFF. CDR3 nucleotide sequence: TGTGCCAGCAGTTATCCAGAGAACACCGGGGAGCTGTTTTTT.

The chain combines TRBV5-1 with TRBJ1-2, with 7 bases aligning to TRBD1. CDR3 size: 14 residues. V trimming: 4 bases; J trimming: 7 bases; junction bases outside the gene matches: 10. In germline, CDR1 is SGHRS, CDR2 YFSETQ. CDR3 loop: CASSDGQVRFGYTF. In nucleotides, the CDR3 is TGCGCCAGCAGCGACGGACAGGTTCGATTTGGCTACACCTTC. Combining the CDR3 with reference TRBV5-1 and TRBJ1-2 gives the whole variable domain KAGVTQTPRYLIKTRGQQVTLSCSPISGHRSVSWYQQTPGQGLQFLFEYFSETQRNKGNFPGRFSGRQFSNSRSEMNVSTLELGDSALYLCASSDGQVRFGYTFGSGTRLTVV.

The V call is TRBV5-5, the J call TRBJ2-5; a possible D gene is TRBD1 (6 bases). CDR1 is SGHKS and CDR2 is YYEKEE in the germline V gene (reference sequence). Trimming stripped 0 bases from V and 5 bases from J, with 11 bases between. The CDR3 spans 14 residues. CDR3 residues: CASSLVGAAETQYF. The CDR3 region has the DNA TGTGCCAGCAGCTTGGTGGGGGCGGCGGAGACCCAGTACTTC.

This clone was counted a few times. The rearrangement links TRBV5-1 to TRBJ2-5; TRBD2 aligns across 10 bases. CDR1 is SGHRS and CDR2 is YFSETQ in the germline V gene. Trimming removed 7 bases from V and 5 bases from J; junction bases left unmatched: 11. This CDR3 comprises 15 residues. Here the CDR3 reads CASGRSGGAGETQYF. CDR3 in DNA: TGCGCCAGCGGACGCAGCGGGGGGGCAGGGGAGACCCAGTACTTC.

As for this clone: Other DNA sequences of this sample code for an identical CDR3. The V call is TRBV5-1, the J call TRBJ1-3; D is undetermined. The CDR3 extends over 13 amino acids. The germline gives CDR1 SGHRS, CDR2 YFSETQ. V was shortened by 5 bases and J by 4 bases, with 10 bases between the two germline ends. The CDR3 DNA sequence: TGCGCCAGCAGGTCGGGATCCGGAAACACCATATATTTT. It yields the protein CASRSGSGNTIYF. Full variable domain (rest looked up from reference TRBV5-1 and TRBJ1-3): KAGVTQTPRYLIKTRGQQVTLSCSPISGHRSVSWYQQTPGQGLQFLFEYFSETQRNKGNFPGRFSGRQFSNSRSEMNVSTLELGDSALYLCASRSGSGNTIYFGEGSWLTVV.

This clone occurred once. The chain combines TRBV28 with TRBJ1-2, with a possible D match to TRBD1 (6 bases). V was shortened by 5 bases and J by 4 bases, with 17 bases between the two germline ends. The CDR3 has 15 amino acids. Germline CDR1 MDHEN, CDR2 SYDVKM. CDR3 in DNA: TGTGCCAGCAGTGTTTTGGGGGGGGCTCGCTATGGCTACACCTTC. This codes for CASSVLGGARYGYTF.

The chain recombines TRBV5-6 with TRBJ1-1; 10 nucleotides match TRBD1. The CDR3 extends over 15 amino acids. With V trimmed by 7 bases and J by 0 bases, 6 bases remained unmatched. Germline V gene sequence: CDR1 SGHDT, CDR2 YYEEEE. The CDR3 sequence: CASLGQGGLNTEAFF. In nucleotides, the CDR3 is TGTGCCAGCCTCGGACAGGGGGGTCTGAACACTGAAGCTTTCTTT.

This CDR3 reads CASSDDSGVFDTQYF. CDR3 DNA: TGCGCCAGCAGTGATGATAGCGGGGTATTCGATACGCAGTATTTT. The rearrangement uses TRBV10-1 and TRBJ2-3; 8 bases are shared with TRBD2. Germline V gene lookup returns CDR1 WNHNN and CDR2 SYGVQD (reference sequence). This CDR3 is built from 15 residues. V lost 3 bases and J lost 6; bases outside the gene matches: 8.

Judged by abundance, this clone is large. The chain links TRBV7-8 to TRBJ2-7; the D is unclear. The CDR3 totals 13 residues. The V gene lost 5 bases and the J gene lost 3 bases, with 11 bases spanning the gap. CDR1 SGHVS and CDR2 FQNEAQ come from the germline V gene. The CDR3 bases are TGTGCCAGCAGCCCCTCCTCCTTCTACGAGCAGTACTTC. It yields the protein CASSPSSFYEQYF.

CDR3 sequence: CASSQAGNTGELFF. The CDR3 nucleotides read TGTGCCAGCAGCCAAGCGGGGAACACCGGGGAGCTGTTTTTT. The chain has TRBV4-2 and TRBJ2-2; no clear D. Germline CDR1 reads LGHNA; CDR2 reads YNFKEQ. The CDR3 contains 14 residues. Deletions cut 1 base from V and 1 base from J, with 4 bases between.

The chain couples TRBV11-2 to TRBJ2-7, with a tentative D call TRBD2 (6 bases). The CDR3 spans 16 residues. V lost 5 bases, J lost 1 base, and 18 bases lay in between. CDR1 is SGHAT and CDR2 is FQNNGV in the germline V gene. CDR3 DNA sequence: TGTGCCAGCAGCCCGGTGCGGCGGGGCGGTTCCTACGAGCAGTACTTC. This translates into CASSPVRRGGSYEQYF.